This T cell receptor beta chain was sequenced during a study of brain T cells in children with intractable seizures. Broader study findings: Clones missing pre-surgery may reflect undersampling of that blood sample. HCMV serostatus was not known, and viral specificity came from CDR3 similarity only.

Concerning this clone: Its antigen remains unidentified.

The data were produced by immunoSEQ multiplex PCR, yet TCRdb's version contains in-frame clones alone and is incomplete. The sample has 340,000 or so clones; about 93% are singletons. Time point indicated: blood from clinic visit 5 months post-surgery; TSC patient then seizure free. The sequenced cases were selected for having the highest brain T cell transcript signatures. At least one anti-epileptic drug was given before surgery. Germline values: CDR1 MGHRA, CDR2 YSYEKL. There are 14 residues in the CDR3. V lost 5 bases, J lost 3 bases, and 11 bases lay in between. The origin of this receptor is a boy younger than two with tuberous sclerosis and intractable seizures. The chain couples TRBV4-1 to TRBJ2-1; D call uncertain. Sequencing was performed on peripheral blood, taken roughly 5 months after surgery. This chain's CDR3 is CASSSPADYNEQFF. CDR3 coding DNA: TGCGCCAGCAGCTCCCCAGCTGACTACAATGAGCAGTTCTTC.